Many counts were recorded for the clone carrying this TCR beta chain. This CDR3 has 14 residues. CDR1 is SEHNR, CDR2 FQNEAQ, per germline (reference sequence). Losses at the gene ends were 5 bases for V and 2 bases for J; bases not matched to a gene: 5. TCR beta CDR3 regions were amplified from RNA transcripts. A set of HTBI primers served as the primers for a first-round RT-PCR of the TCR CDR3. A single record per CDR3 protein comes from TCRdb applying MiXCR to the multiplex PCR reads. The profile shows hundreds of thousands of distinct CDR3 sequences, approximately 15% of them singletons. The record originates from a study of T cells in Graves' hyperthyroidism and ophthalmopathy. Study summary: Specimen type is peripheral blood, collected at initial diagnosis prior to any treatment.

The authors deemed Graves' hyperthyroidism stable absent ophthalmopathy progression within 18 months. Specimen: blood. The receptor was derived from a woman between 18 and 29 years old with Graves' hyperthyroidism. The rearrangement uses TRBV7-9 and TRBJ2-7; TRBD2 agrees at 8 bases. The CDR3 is CASSVSGDPYEQYF. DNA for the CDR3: TGTGCCAGCAGCGTTAGCGGGGACCCCTACGAGCAGTACTTC.